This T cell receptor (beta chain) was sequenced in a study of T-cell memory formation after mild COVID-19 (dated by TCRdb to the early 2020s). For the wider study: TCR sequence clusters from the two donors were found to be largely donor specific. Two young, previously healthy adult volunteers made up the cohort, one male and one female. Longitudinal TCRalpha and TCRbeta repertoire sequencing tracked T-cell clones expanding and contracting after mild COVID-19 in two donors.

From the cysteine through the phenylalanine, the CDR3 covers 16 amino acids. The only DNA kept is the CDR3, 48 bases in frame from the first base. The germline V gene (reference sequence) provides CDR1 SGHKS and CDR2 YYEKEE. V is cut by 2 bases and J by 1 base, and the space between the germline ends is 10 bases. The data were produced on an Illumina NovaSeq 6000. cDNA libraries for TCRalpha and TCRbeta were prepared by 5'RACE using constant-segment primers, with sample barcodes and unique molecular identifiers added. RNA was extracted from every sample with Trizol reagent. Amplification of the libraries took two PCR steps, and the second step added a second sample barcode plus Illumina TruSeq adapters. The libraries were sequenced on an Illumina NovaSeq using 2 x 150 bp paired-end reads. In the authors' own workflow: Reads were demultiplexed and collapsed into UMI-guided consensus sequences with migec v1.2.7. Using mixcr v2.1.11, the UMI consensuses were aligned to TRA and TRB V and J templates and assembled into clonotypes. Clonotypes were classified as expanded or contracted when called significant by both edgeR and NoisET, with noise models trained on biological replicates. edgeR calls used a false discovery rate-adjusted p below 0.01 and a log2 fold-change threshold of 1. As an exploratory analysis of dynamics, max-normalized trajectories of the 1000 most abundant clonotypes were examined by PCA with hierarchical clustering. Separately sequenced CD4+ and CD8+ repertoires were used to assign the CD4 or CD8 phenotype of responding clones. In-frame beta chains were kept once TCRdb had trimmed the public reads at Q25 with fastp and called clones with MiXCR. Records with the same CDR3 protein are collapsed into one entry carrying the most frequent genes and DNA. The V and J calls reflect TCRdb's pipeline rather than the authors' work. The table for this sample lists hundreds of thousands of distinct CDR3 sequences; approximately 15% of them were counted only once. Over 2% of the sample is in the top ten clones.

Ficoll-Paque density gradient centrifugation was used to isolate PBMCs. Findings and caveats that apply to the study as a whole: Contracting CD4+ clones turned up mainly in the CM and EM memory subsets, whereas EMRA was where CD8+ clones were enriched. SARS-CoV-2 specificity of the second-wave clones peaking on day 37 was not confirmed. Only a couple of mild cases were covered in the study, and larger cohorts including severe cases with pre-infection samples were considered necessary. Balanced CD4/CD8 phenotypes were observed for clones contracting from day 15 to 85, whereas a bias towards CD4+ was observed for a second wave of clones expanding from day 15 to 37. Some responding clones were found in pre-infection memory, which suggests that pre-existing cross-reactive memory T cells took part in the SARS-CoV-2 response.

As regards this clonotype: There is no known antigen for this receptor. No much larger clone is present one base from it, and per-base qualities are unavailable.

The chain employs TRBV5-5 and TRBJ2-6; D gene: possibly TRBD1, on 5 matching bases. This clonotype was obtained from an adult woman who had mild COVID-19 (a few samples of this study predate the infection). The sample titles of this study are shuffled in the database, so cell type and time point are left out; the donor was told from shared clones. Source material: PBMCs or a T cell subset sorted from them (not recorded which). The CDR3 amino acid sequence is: CASSLPQGSGANVLTF. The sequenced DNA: TGTGCCAGCAGCTTACCTCAGGGATCTGGGGCCAACGTCCTGACTTTC. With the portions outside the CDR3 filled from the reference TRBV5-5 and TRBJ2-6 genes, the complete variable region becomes DAGVTQSPTHLIKTRGQQVTLRCSPISGHKSVSWYQQVLGQGPQFIFQYYEKEERGRGNFPDRFSARQFPNYSSELNVNALLLGDSALYLCASSLPQGSGANVLTFGAGSRLTVL.